Presented here are 30 T cell receptor beta chains from one specimen sequenced in a study of blood T cells in healthy people across ages. A second PCR of 7 to 11 cycles used a sample-barcoded 5' primer and a J-beta primer mix. One entry per CDR3 protein results from TCRdb running MiXCR on the 5' RACE reads. The repertoire consists of 850,000 to 1,000,000 distinct CDR3 sequences, with about 51% occurring once and the leading ten covering about a fifth. Specimen: blood. The receptors were sampled from an older woman in good health.

This chain's CDR3 is CASSLGVLAGDSYNEQFF. For the CDR3, the DNA is TGTGCCAGCAGCTTGGGAGTCCTGGCGGGAGATTCCTACAATGAGCAGTTCTTC. The chain uses TRBV7-2 and TRBJ2-1; TRBD2 agrees at 7 bases. The germline CDR1 and CDR2 sequences are SGHTA and FQGNSA. The CDR3 runs 18 residues. The junction had 12 bases not matched to a gene; V was cut back by 3 bases and J by 1 base.

In this sample, this clonotype turned up a few times. V and J are TRBV5-4 and TRBJ1-2; D is undetermined. V gave up 4 bases and J gave up 7 bases, with 14 bases separating them. The CDR3 is made up of 13 amino acids. Germline V CDR1 and CDR2: SGHNT, YYREEE (reference sequence). The CDR3 DNA is TGTGCCAGCAGCGCAGTTGGGGTCGGTGGCTACACCTTC. Translating gives CASSAVGVGGYTF.

The chain uses TRBV7-2 and TRBJ2-5; 10 nucleotides align to TRBD1. Germline assignment: CDR1 SGHTA and CDR2 FQGNSA. J gave up 4 bases and V 4 bases, and 9 bases lay outside the gene matches. This CDR3 is built from 16 residues. Written as DNA, the CDR3 is TGTGCCAGCAGCTGGGCCGGGACAGGGGCAGGAGAGACCCAGTACTTC. It is translated as CASSWAGTGAGETQYF.

This chain links TRBV27 with TRBJ2-7; D might be TRBD1 (5 bases). In germline, CDR1 is MNHEY, CDR2 SMNVEV (reference sequence). The CDR3 consists of 17 residues. The V gene lost 6 bases and the J gene lost 4 bases, with 25 bases spanning the gap. CDR3 in amino acids: CASRMTDRVLGVYEQYF. The CDR3 DNA is TGTGCCAGCAGGATGACAGATCGGGTTCTCGGAGTTTACGAGCAGTACTTC.

The V and J genes are TRBV6-1 and TRBJ2-5, with a possible D match to TRBD1 (6 bases). Per the germline V gene, CDR1 is MNHNS and CDR2 is SASEGT. The V end lost 4 bases, the J end lost 5 bases, and 17 bases lay between the germline ends. This CDR3 has 15 residues. The CDR3 sequence: CASSGNRVIRETQYF. CDR3 DNA: TGTGCCAGCAGTGGTAACAGGGTCATACGCGAGACCCAGTACTTC.

The chain carries TRBV20-1 and TRBJ2-3; 8 bases map to TRBD2. Germline CDR1 DFQATT, CDR2 SNEGSKA (reference sequence). The CDR3 is 15 residues long. Unmatched junction bases numbered 11, after V lost 6 bases and J lost 3 bases. The CDR3 is CSAPWGTRVTDTQYF. In DNA, the CDR3 is TGCAGTGCCCCCTGGGGGACTAGGGTGACAGATACGCAGTATTTT.

The rearrangement uses TRBV7-2 and TRBJ1-5; D not certain. There are 12 residues in the CDR3. Germline-derived CDR1 and CDR2 are SGHTA and FQGNSA. V was clipped by 3 bases and J by 9 bases, with 9 bases between them. The CDR3 DNA is TGTGCCAGCAGCTTCGGAGATCGGCCCCAGCATTTT. Amino acid sequence: CASSFGDRPQHF.

This chain joins TRBV28 and TRBJ1-6; D uncertain. The germline V and J ends were trimmed by 2 bases and 18 bases, with 20 bases remaining between them. Germline V CDR1 and CDR2: MDHEN, SYDVKM. The CDR3 is 14 residues long. This CDR3 reads CASSLRPTPLTPHF. CDR3 sequence (DNA): TGTGCCAGCAGTTTAAGGCCGACTCCCCTCACCCCCCACTTT.

The CDR3 reads CASSEELSASGSLGTQYF. The CDR3 region has the DNA TGTGCCAGCAGTGAGGAACTGTCGGCTAGCGGGAGTTTGGGTACGCAGTATTTT. This chain joins TRBV25-1 and TRBJ2-3, with 10 nucleotides matching TRBD2. The trim removed 3 bases at V and 8 bases at J, leaving 17 bases unmatched. This CDR3 is built from 18 residues. CDR1 and CDR2 (germline): MGHDK, SYGVNS.

This clonotype was found a few times. The V call is TRBV6-2 or TRBV6-3, the J call TRBJ2-5, with 8 bases identical to TRBD2. The trim removed 6 bases at V and 1 base at J, leaving 34 bases unmatched. Germline-derived CDR1 and CDR2 are MNHEY and SVGEGT. This CDR3 has 24 amino acids. The CDR3 spells CASRSPGGLAGRLISDVRQETQYF. The CDR3 DNA is TGTGCCAGCAGATCACCTGGGGGATTAGCGGGGCGGCTCATTTCGGATGTTCGCCAAGAGACCCAGTACTTC.

Notes on this clonotype: Germline and junction disagree at one end, which may indicate a read error. The genes are TRBV20-1 and TRBJ1-4; 9 bases match TRBD1. The CDR3 is 17 residues long. CDR1 and CDR2 from the germline V gene are DFQATT and SNEGSKA (reference sequence). CDR3 amino acids: CSASAGTGFNTNEKPFF. CDR3 DNA: TGCAGTGCTAGTGCCGGGACAGGGTTTAACACTAATGAAAAACCGTTTTTT.

Written as DNA, the CDR3 is TGTGCCAGCAGCCAATCGGTCGAGGGTCGCTCCACAGATACGCAGTATTTT. It specifies CASSQSVEGRSTDTQYF. The rearrangement joins TRBV16 to TRBJ2-3; D is perhaps TRBD2 (5 bases). The CDR3 totals 17 residues. Trimming removed 0 bases from V and 2 bases from J, with 15 bases in between. Germline CDR1 KGHSY, CDR2 FQNENV.

This clonotype occurred a few times. The chain is built from TRBV12-3 or TRBV12-4 and TRBJ2-4; D unclear. With the DNA end fitting TRBJ2-7 better, the J assignment may be wrong. This CDR3 comprises 15 residues. The CDR3 loop is CASSFGRWAGREQYF. In DNA, the CDR3 is TGTGCCAGCAGTTTCGGGCGTTGGGCCGGTCGCGAGCAGTACTTC.

The V and J genes are TRBV12-3 or TRBV12-4 and TRBJ2-3; TRBD2 matches 12 bases. J gave up 4 bases and V 5 bases, and 22 bases lay outside the gene matches. The CDR3 sequence is 21 residues long. This CDR3 reads CASSTGLGLAGNRPRADTQYF. In DNA form, the CDR3 reads TGTGCCAGCAGTACAGGGTTGGGACTAGCGGGTAACCGACCTAGAGCAGATACGCAGTATTTT.

Remarks on this clonotype: It may be a read error: a sequence one base away is much more abundant. The chain couples TRBV5-1 to TRBJ2-1, with 12 bases lining up with TRBD1. The CDR3 runs to 14 residues. CDR1 is SGHRS and CDR2 is YFSETQ in the germline V gene. In DNA, the CDR3 is TGCGCCAGCGGCTTGGGGACAGGGGGCTCTGAGCAGTTCTTC. Its protein is CASGLGTGGSEQFF.

This rearrangement joins TRBV2 to TRBJ1-5; D is possibly TRBD1 (5 bases). Trimming pared 3 bases from V and 4 bases from J, leaving 7 bases between. In germline, CDR1 is SNHLY, CDR2 FYNNEI. The CDR3 is made up of 13 amino acids. Here the CDR3 reads CASSEEGNQPQHF. The CDR3 nucleotides read TGTGCCAGCAGTGAGGAGGGGAATCAGCCCCAGCATTTT.

V usage is TRBV20-1 and J usage is TRBJ2-1; 8 positions agree with TRBD2. Germline loops: CDR1 DFQATT, CDR2 SNEGSKA (reference sequence). Trimming cost V 0 bases and J 4 bases; bases outside gene matches: 5. CDR3 length: 15 amino acids. In DNA form, the CDR3 reads TGCAGTGCTAGAGATGTTAGCGGGACTTACAATGAGCAGTTCTTC. Protein: CSARDVSGTYNEQFF.

This clonotype was counted only a few times. The V call is TRBV5-1, the J call TRBJ2-7; D gene unclear. The J call is doubtful: the DNA matches TRBJ2-5 better. Germline V gene data show CDR1 as SGHRS and CDR2 as YFSETQ. The CDR3 covers 13 residues. The CDR3 nucleotides read TGCGCCAGCAGCTTCCGATTCGCAGGGACCCAGTACTTC. Translation: CASSFRFAGTQYF.

The chain has TRBV30 and TRBJ2-1, with TRBD1 matching over 7 bases. CDR1 and CDR2 from the germline V gene are GTSNPN and SVGIG (reference sequence). The CDR3 totals 12 residues. V shed 2 bases and J 6 bases; nucleotides not matched to a gene: 1. The CDR3 sequence is CAWSPGGNEQFF. CDR3 sequence (DNA): TGTGCCTGGAGTCCAGGGGGCAATGAGCAGTTCTTC.

The chain is built from TRBV5-1 and TRBJ2-7, with TRBD2 identical over 10 bases. The CDR3 contains 15 residues. J was trimmed by 3 bases and V by 3 bases; bases with no gene match: 6. Germline V gene sequence: CDR1 SGHRS, CDR2 YFSETQ. DNA of the CDR3: TGCGCCAGCAGCTGGAGTCTAGCGGGAGTCTACGAGCAGTACTTC. Its protein product is CASSWSLAGVYEQYF.

V and J are TRBV25-1 and TRBJ2-5, with TRBD1 matching 8 bases. Germline V gene sequence: CDR1 MGHDK, CDR2 SYGVNS. The CDR3 consists of 15 residues. V lost 0 bases, J lost 5 bases, and 5 bases stayed unmatched. The CDR3 region is CASSEYRTGPETQYF. CDR3 nucleotides: TGTGCCAGCAGTGAATATAGGACAGGGCCTGAGACCCAGTACTTC.

The table lists this clonotype with a few counts. The V and J genes are TRBV27 and TRBJ2-4; D may correspond to TRBD1 or TRBD2 (5 bases each). Germline V gene data show CDR1 as MNHEY and CDR2 as SMNVEV (reference sequence). V was cut by 5 bases and J by 6 bases, with 20 bases left in between. This CDR3 region has 16 residues. CDR3 nucleotide sequence: TGTGCCAGCAGTCCCACCCCCGAAGGGGCGGGAAACATTCAGTACTTC. Amino acids: CASSPTPEGAGNIQYF.

This clonotype was found a few times. The chain links TRBV20-1 to TRBJ1-2, with D possibly matching TRBD1 (5 bases). The V end was cut by 6 bases, the J end by 5 bases, with 19 bases between. This CDR3 is built from 14 residues. In germline, CDR1 is DFQATT, CDR2 SNEGSKA (reference sequence). DNA of the CDR3: TGCAGTGCGGGACGCGGCCGGGACGGATATGGCTACACCTTC. Translation: CSAGRGRDGYGYTF.

Points on this clonotype: One end of the junction fails to match germline, which may point to a read error. The V gene is TRBV20-1, the J gene TRBJ2-3; 7 nucleotides match TRBD2. CDR3 size: 14 residues. Germline loops: CDR1 DFQATT, CDR2 SNEGSKA (reference sequence). Written as DNA, the CDR3 is TGCAGTGCTCAAAGGGGCGGGAGCACCGATACGCAGTATTTT. Translation: CSAQRGGSTDTQYF.

The J gene is TRBJ1-1, the V gene TRBV7-8; 8 nucleotides line up with TRBD1. CDR1 and CDR2 (germline): SGHVS, FQNEAQ. V shed 5 bases and J 2 bases; nucleotides not matched to a gene: 7. The CDR3 contains 15 residues. In nucleotides, the CDR3 is TGTGCCAGCAGCCCCCGGACAGGGAGAAACACTGAAGCTTTCTTT. Translated, it gives CASSPRTGRNTEAFF.

This clonotype was seen a handful of times. This chain links TRBV20-1 with TRBJ2-5; D call uncertain. Trimming took 5 bases from V and 2 from J, leaving 6 bases between them. The germline gives CDR1 DFQATT, CDR2 SNEGSKA (reference sequence). This CDR3 has 11 amino acids. The CDR3 loop is CSALPQETQYF. CDR3 coding DNA: TGCAGTGCTCTACCACAAGAGACCCAGTACTTC.

The CDR3 loop is CASSQDFEQKNIQYF. The DNA for the CDR3 is TGCGCCAGCAGCCAAGATTTCGAGCAAAAAAACATTCAGTACTTC. This chain joins TRBV4-1 and TRBJ2-4; D remains ambiguous. From germline, CDR1 is MGHRA and CDR2 YSYEKL. V lost 0 bases and J lost 4, with 10 bases in between. The length of the CDR3 is 15 residues.

This clonotype has at least ten counts. The CDR3 coding sequence is TGCAGTGCTCGCCTCGGGGCCGAAAAGACCCAGTACTTC. It yields the protein CSARLGAEKTQYF. The chain has TRBV20-1 and TRBJ2-5, with D perhaps TRBD1 or TRBD2 (5 bases each). V was cut by 5 bases and J by 6 bases, with 16 bases left in between. This CDR3 region has 13 residues. The germline V gene encodes CDR1 DFQATT and CDR2 SNEGSKA (reference sequence).

A note on this clonotype: A read error may produce the germline difference seen at one junction end. The V gene is TRBV27, the J gene TRBJ2-1; TRBD2 agrees at 7 bases. This CDR3 contains 16 residues. The germline CDR1 and CDR2 sequences are MNHEY and SMNVEV (reference sequence). The CDR3 reads CASSLSGGSIYNGQFF. In DNA form, the CDR3 reads TGTGCCAGCAGTTTATCGGGAGGGAGTATCTACAATGGGCAGTTCTTC.

The DNA for the CDR3 is TGTGCCACCCAAAGACTGGATTCCTACAATGAGCAGTTCTTC. Translated: CATQRLDSYNEQFF. This chain uses TRBV6-2 or TRBV6-3 with TRBJ2-1; no reliable D call. Trimming cost V 10 bases and J 1 base, with 14 bases left between them. CDR1 is MNHEY and CDR2 is SVGEGT in the germline V gene. The CDR3 runs 14 residues.